This T cell receptor (beta chain) was obtained from a study of blood T cell repertoires in COVID-19 (dated by TCRdb to 2020 to 2021). About the full investigation: The collaborator samples originated in the United States, Italy and Spain and spanned the acute and convalescent phases of COVID-19. The sample metadata nearly always contained a de-identified subject ID, COVID-19 status, age in years and sex. The samples were drawn from the first 160 participants of the ongoing ImmuneRACE study and from over a thousand subjects provided by 6 global collaborators. Where available, HLA class I and class II types were taken from metadata supplied by the sample provider and were not determined by assay-based typing. The dataset comprised deeply sampled blood TCRbeta repertoires from subjects exposed to, actively infected with, or recovered from COVID-19. The material from the prospective study consisted of cDNA or gDNA derived from T cells, B-cell-depleted T cells, or PBMCs. A freely available public database, intended as a resource for researchers studying the immune response to SARS-CoV-2, is where the repertoires were released.

Points on this clone: Its antigen specificity is not known. Per-base qualities were not stored, and no clone one base away is much larger.

TCRbeta CDR3 regions were amplified from genomic DNA using the immunoSEQ Assay, a bias-controlled multiplex PCR. The published analysis was carried out like this. The number of nucleated cells in each sample was estimated by amplification of reference gene primers within the assay. To quantify the absolute abundance of each unique TCRbeta CDR3 rearrangement, sequence reads were collapsed and filtered. Productive Simpson clonality was computed per sample as the square root of Simpson's diversity index over productive rearrangements. TCRdb obtained this table from immuneACCESS and retained in-frame rearrangements with V and J assigned. These tables miss some clones; where compared with another copy, unresolved V genes account for less than half of the shortfall, and the remainder is unexplained. From that table come the V and J calls and clone size; the DNA was used to work out D and trimming. Present in this sample are under 350,000 clones, approximately 90% of which were seen just once. The ten largest clones capture 3.6% of the sample.

The germline V end is reduced by 3 bases and the J end by 7 bases; junction bases left unmatched: 7. CDR1 SGDLS and CDR2 YYNGEE are derived from the germline V gene. Reading from cysteine to phenylalanine, the CDR3 counts 15 amino acids. Just CDR3 DNA is preserved here, 45 bases in frame from base 1. The investigation overall reported the following: The quantity of clinical and demographic metadata differed by source and by participant and was supplied without curation.

Collaborating institutions collected whole blood in K2EDTA tubes following their own protocols. For TCRbeta analysis, collaborator samples were shipped as frozen whole blood, as isolated PBMCs, or as DNA extracted from either sample type. This chain is built from TRBV9 and TRBJ2-2, with TRBD1 identical over 9 junction bases. The source of this sequence is a man aged 18 to 29 with active or convalescent COVID-19. Sequenced material: peripheral blood. The DNA is TGTGCCAGCAGCGGCACAGGGGGCGCAGACGGGGAGCTGTTTTTT. Its protein reads: CASSGTGGADGELFF.